This T cell receptor (beta chain) is drawn from a study of control samples from healthy donors and cancer patients. The CDR3 sequence is 18 residues long. V was trimmed by 0 bases and J by 3 bases, leaving 20 bases between them. Germline V gene sequence: CDR1 SGHDN, CDR2 FVKESK. The protocol was immunoSEQ multiplex PCR, while the TCRdb copy is restricted to in-frame clones and leaves out a portion. The repertoire holds about 50,000 clones, around 94% seen once, with 3.5% to 4.5% in the top ten. Sequenced sample: blood. The TCR originated in a man younger than 40 in good health. V gene TRBV14 combines with J gene TRBJ2-5, with D perhaps matching TRBD1 (6 bases). The CDR3: CASSQDRSGEGHEETQYF. The CDR3 DNA is TGTGCCAGCAGCCAAGATAGGTCCGGCGAGGGACATGAAGAGACCCAGTACTTC.